This T cell receptor (beta chain) comes out of a study of T cell changes during pregnancy in multiple sclerosis. Method: immunoSEQ multiplex PCR; TCRdb's copy keeps in-frame clones and lacks some. The data show around 75,000 clones, more than 80% seen once. This CDR3 has 15 residues. Germline V gene lookup returns CDR1 MNHNS and CDR2 SASEGT. Trimming took 6 bases from V and 3 from J; bases not matched to a gene: 8. Sample: peripheral blood, taken in the first trimester of pregnancy. This chain joins TRBV6-1 and TRBJ2-1; 7 nucleotides agree with TRBD1. The receptor was derived from a female donor in good health, enrolled as a control in a pregnancy study. The CDR3 DNA sequence: TGTGCCAGCAGAAATACAGGGGTAGGCTACAATGAGCAGTTCTTC. Translated: CASRNTGVGYNEQFF.